This entry concerns a single T cell receptor beta chain. What it binds is not known. Likely a read error: the CDR3 ends without its conserved phenylalanine or tryptophan. The entry originates in a study of T cell repertoires in cytomegalovirus infection. Germline CDR1 and CDR2: MGHRA and YSYEKL. This CDR3 is built from 14 residues. Trimming pared 0 bases from V and 3 bases from J, leaving 8 bases between. TCRdb re-called the reads through MiXCR, storing one row per CDR3 protein. Of about 920,000 distinct CDR3 sequences detected, roughly 30% appear once; the ten largest clones hold roughly an eighth. The rearrangement joins TRBV4-1 to TRBJ1-2; maybe TRBD1 (5 bases). The TCR originated in a human donor in good health (CMV status not recorded). Some clones in this sample may be carry-over from other donors' samples. The source was cultured CD8+ T cells from PBMCs, collected from culture after CMV antigen stimulation. The DNA of the CDR3 is TGCGCCAGCAGCCAAGAGGGACCTTACTATGGCTACACCCTC. This gives the protein CASSQEGPYYGYTL.